This entry features one TCR beta chain sequence. Its antigen remains unidentified. A second PCR of about 6 to 11 cycles used a sample-barcoded 5' primer and a J-beta primer mix. TCRdb redid the calling of the 5' RACE reads with MiXCR, one entry per CDR3 protein. The repertoire includes 1.5 million to 2 million distinct CDR3 sequences, about 35% of them detected once, and over 9% sits in the top ten. This sample was taken from a study of blood T cells in healthy people across ages. Points from the study as a whole: Per million T cells, TCR beta diversity dropped roughly linearly as age increased. Strong correlation linked observed beta diversity and percent naive T cells.

Sequencing was performed on blood. This clonotype originated in a woman under 40 in good health.

The CDR3 reads CASSQGRGGGHTGNTIYF. The CDR3 DNA follows: TGCGCCAGCAGCCAAGGTCGAGGCGGCGGCCACACTGGAAACACCATATATTTT. V gene TRBV4-1 combines with J gene TRBJ1-3; D unresolved. Trimming cost V 1 base and J 2 bases, with 18 bases left between them. CDR1 and CDR2 (germline): MGHRA, YSYEKL. This CDR3 comprises 18 residues.